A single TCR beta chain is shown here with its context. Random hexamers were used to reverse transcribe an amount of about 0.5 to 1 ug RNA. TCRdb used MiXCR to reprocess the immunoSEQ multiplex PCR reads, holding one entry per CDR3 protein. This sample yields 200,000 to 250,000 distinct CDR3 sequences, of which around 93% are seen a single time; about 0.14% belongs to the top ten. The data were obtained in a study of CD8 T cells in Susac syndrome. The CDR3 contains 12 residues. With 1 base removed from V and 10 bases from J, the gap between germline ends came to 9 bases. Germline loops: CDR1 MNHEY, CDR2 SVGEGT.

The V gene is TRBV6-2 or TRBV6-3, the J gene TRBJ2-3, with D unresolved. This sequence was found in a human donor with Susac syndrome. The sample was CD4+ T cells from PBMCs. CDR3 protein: CASSYFGDAQYF. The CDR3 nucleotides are TGTGCCAGCAGTTACTTTGGAGACGCGCAGTATTTT.